This TCR beta chain was captured in a study of T cell responses to AZD1222 COVID-19 vaccine. Study conclusions and caveats: AZD1222 recipients seropositive at baseline numbered only six or seven. Vaccine-related CD4 TCRs covered spike, predominating at 160-218 and 743-854.

Only in-frame clones appear in the TCRdb table, and some are missing; sequencing was by immunoSEQ multiplex PCR. The sample includes more than 110,000 clones, more than 85% of them seen just once. About this clone: Its antigen is undetermined.

The germline V gene has CDR1 MNHEY and CDR2 SVGEGT. The ends were cut back, 6 bases at V and 7 bases at J, with 19 bases in the middle. The CDR3 covers 14 residues. The TCR originated in an adult in good health. The chain combines TRBV6-2 or TRBV6-3 with TRBJ2-7; D might be TRBD2 (6 bases). The sequencing here drew on peripheral blood, taken on day 0 of AZD1222 vaccination. The CDR3 DNA follows: TGTGCCAGCAGCCGCCCTGACGCCGCGGGGGAGCAGTACTTC. Translating it yields CASSRPDAAGEQYF.